This is a list of T cell receptor beta chains from one sample in a study of monozygotic twins with inflammatory bowel disease. TCRdb reprocessed the 5' RACE reads and reports one entry per CDR3 protein, with no DNA. The sample includes 350,000 to 550,000 distinct CDR3 sequences. The sample consisted of blood. Receptor source: a human donor with ulcerative colitis or Crohn's disease, or a healthy co-twin of an affected twin (not recorded which). The CDR3 runs from the conserved cysteine through the conserved F or W. Fields, in order: V gene, J gene, CDR3 protein.

v_gene: TRBV6-1; j_gene: TRBJ1-4; CDR3aa: CASSPRDRGEKLFF
v_gene: TRBV4-2; j_gene: TRBJ2-4; CDR3aa: CASSQEGFSKNIQYF
v_gene: TRBV24-1; j_gene: TRBJ2-7; CDR3aa: CATSEAGNSYEQYF
v_gene: TRBV5-1; j_gene: TRBJ1-1; CDR3aa: CASSDSRQGRTDMNTEAFF
v_gene: TRBV10-3; j_gene: TRBJ1-5; CDR3aa: CAISESPDQPQHF
v_gene: TRBV12-3/TRBV12-4; j_gene: TRBJ1-4; CDR3aa: CASSATGGPNEKLFF
v_gene: TRBV28; j_gene: TRBJ2-1; CDR3aa: CASSLLAAIQNNEQFF
v_gene: TRBV5-5; j_gene: TRBJ1-5; CDR3aa: CASREGGDNQPQHF
v_gene: TRBV11-2; j_gene: TRBJ2-1; CDR3aa: CASSTSGTLKQFF
v_gene: TRBV5-1; j_gene: TRBJ2-3; CDR3aa: CASTRTGLIGDTQYF
v_gene: TRBV6-6; j_gene: TRBJ2-7; CDR3aa: CASRRGLARLEQYF
v_gene: TRBV20-1; j_gene: TRBJ2-2; CDR3aa: CSAFRTGGNTGELFF
v_gene: TRBV9; j_gene: TRBJ2-4; CDR3aa: CASSDGQANIQYF
v_gene: TRBV28; j_gene: TRBJ2-7; CDR3aa: CASSTDGTSGGEYEQYF
v_gene: TRBV6-1; j_gene: TRBJ2-2; CDR3aa: CASSTDSGGHFNTGELFF
v_gene: TRBV30; j_gene: TRBJ1-1; CDR3aa: CAWRRGLGTEAFF
v_gene: TRBV12-3/TRBV12-4; j_gene: TRBJ2-7; CDR3aa: CASSQGGGTYEQYF
v_gene: TRBV11-2; j_gene: TRBJ2-3; CDR3aa: CASSFTGGTDTQYF
v_gene: TRBV9; j_gene: TRBJ2-3; CDR3aa: CASSVGVSGGHVDITDTQYF
v_gene: TRBV2; j_gene: TRBJ2-1; CDR3aa: CASSEAYNEQFF